The rows below give T cell receptor beta chains drawn from one sample of a study of blood T cell repertoires in COVID-19. Using immunoSEQ multiplex PCR, the repertoire was profiled, and TCRdb retains in-frame clones only, with some absent. The sample shows a few hundred thousand clones, 80% to 90% of them seen only once. Specimen: peripheral blood. These receptors were collected from a man aged 50 to 60 with active or convalescent COVID-19. Both conserved end residues are trimmed from each CDR3.

CDR3: ASSYSTGSSEKLF
V: TRBV6-5

CDR3: ASSFPRTGGDYGYT
V: TRBV28

CDR3: ASSQDFGSGRYEQY
V: TRBV4-1

CDR3: ASSQATSAGTGELF
V: TRBV3-1/TRBV3-2

CDR3: ASSPPRGPSTEAF
V: TRBV18

CDR3: SVRTGRISGYT
V: TRBV29-1

CDR3: ASSRRTSGTSTDTQY
V: TRBV11-3

CDR3: ASSQPAGGGFYEQY
V: TRBV4-2

CDR3: ASSAQTSGSTQETQY
V: TRBV6-1

CDR3: ASSFMRGTTEQF
V: TRBV28

CDR3: ASGSRTGTQY
V: TRBV12-5

CDR3: ASSPGHLNYGYT
V: TRBV19

CDR3: ASSPPSLPSYNEQF
V: TRBV18

CDR3: ASSELAEGENEQF
V: TRBV2

CDR3: ASSAHPLRAKNIQY
V: TRBV19

CDR3: ASGLGLNNEQF
V: TRBV12-5

CDR3: ASGTGENTGELF
V: TRBV11-2

CDR3: ASSPGGHGEQF
V: TRBV2

CDR3: ASGALQPMEQF
V: TRBV21-1

CDR3: ASSYGDRGSANEKLF
V: TRBV6-2/TRBV6-3

CDR3: SVEDSGAGNYGYT
V: TRBV29-1

CDR3: ASSQENAGFKNIQY
V: TRBV4-1

CDR3: ASSVTPGDRYEQY
V: TRBV9

CDR3: ASSGRRRVGYT
V: TRBV12-3/TRBV12-4

CDR3: ASSQGSSASGRGFNEQF
V: TRBV3-1/TRBV3-2

CDR3: ASSLTGTSGSFVSYEQY
V: TRBV27

CDR3: ATSRANEETQY
V: TRBV15

CDR3: ASSLLQGYEQY
V: TRBV12-3/TRBV12-4

CDR3: ATSRPSSGGGYEQY
V: TRBV15

CDR3: ASTGQRGDTQY
V: TRBV7-2

CDR3: ASSSRGGRLTEAF
V: TRBV7-9

CDR3: ASSLAGGLDGYT
V: TRBV28